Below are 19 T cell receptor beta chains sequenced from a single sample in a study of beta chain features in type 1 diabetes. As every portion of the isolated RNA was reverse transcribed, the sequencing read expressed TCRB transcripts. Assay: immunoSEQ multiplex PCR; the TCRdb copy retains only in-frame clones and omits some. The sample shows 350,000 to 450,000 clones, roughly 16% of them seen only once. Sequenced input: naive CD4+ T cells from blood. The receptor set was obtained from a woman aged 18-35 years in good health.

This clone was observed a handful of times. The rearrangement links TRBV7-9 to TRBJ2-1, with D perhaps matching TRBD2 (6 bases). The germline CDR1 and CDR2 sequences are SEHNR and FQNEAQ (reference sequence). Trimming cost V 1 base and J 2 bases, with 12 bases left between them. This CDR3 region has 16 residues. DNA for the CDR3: TGTGCCAGCAGCTTAGGAGCGGGTCCTACCTACAATGAGCAGTTCTTC. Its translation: CASSLGAGPTYNEQFF.

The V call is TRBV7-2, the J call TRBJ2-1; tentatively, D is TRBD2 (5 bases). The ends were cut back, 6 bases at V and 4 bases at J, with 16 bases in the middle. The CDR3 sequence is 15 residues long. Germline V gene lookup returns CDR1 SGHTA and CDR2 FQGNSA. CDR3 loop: CASSPERASYNEQFF. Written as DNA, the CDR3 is TGTGCCAGCAGTCCCGAGAGGGCGAGTTACAATGAGCAGTTCTTC. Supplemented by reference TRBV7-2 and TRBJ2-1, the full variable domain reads GAGVSQSPSNKVTEKGKDVELRCDPISGHTALYWYRQSLGQGLEFLIYFQGNSAPDKSGLPSDRFSAERTGGSVSTLTIQRTQQEDSAVYLCASSPERASYNEQFFGPGTRLTVL.

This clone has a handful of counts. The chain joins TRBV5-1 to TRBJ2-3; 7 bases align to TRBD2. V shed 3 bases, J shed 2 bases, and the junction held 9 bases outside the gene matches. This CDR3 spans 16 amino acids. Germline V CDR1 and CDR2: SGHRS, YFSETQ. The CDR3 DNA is TGCGCCAGCAGCTCGTATACCGGGACTAACACAGATACGCAGTATTTT. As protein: CASSSYTGTNTDTQYF.

In DNA form, the CDR3 reads TGCAGCGTTGTCCGGACAGGGGGTCAAAACACCATATATTTT. Translation: CSVVRTGGQNTIYF. The rearrangement links TRBV29-1 to TRBJ1-3, with 10 bases aligning to TRBD1. After removal of 4 bases from V and 6 bases from J, the junction contained 6 bases not matched to a gene. Germline values: CDR1 SQVTM, CDR2 ANQGSEA. The CDR3 totals 14 residues.

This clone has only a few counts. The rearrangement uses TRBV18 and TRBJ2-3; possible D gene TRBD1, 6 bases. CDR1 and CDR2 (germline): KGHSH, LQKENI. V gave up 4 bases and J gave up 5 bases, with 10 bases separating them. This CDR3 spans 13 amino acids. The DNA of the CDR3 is TGTGCCAGCTCACGGGACATGGAAGATACGCAGTATTTT. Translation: CASSRDMEDTQYF.

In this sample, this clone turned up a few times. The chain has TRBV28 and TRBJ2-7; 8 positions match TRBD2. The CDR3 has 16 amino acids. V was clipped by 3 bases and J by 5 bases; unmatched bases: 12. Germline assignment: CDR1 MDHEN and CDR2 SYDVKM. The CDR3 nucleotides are TGTGCCAGCAGTTTCTCGGGACGAGCGGGAGTCAACGAGCAGTACTTC. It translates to CASSFSGRAGVNEQYF.

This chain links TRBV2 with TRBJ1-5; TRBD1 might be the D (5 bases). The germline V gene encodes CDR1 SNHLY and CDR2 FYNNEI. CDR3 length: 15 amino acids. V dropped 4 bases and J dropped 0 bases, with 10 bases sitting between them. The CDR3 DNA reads TGTGCCAGCAGTGGTAAGGGACTTAGCAATCAGCCCCAGCATTTT. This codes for CASSGKGLSNQPQHF.

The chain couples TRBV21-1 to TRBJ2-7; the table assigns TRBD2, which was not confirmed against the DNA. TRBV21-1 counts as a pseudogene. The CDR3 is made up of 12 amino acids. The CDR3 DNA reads TGTGCCAGCAGCAAAGCTACCTACGAGCAGTACTTC. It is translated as CASSKATYEQYF.

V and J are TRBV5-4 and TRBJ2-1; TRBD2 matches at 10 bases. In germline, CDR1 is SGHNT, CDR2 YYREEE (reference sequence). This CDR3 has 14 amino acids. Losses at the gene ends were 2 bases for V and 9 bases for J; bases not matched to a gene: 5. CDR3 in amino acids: CASSLTLAGTEQFF. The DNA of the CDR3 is TGTGCCAGCAGCTTAACACTAGCGGGAACTGAGCAGTTCTTC.

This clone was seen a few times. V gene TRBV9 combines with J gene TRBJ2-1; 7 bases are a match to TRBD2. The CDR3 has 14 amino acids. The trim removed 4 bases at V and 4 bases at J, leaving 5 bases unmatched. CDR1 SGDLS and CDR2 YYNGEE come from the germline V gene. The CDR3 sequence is CASSLTSVYNEQFF. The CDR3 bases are TGTGCCAGCAGCCTTACTAGCGTATACAATGAGCAGTTCTTC.

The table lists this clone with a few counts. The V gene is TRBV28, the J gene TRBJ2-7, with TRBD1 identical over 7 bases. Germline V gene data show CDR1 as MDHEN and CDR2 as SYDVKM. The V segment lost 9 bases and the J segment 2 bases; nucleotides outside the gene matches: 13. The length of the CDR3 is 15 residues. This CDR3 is CASSGIGTETYEQYF. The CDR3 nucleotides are TGTGCCAGTTCGGGCATTGGGACAGAAACCTACGAGCAGTACTTC.

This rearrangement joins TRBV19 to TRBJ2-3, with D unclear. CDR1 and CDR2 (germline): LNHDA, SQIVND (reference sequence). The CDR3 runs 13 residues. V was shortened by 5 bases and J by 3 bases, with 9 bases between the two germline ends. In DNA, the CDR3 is TGTGCCAGTAGTCGTCCGGAGACAGATACGCAGTATTTT. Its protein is CASSRPETDTQYF.

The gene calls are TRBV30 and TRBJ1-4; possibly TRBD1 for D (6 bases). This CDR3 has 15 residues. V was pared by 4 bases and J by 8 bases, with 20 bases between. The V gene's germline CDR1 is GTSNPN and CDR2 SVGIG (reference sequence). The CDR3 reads CAWKRQATAKEKLFF. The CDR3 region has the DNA TGTGCCTGGAAGAGACAGGCCACGGCGAAGGAAAAACTGTTTTTT.

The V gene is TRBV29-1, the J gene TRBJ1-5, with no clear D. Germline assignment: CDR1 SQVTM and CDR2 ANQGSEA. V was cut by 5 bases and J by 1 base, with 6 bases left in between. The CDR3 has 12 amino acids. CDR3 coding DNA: TGCAGCGTTCGCGGCAGCAATCAGCCCCAGCATTTT. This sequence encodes CSVRGSNQPQHF.

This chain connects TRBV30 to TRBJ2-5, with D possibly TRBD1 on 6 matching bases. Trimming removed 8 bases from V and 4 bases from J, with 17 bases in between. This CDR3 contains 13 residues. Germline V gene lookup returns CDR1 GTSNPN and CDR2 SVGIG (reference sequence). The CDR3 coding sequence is TGTGCCGGGACCCCAGGGGTTGCAGAGACCCAGTACTTC. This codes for CAGTPGVAETQYF.

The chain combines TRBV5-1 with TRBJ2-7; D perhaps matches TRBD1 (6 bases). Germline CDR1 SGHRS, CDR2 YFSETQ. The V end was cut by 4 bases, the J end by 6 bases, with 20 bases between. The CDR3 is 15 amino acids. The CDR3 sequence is CASSSRDTSSSEQYF. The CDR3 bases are TGCGCCAGCAGCAGCCGGGACACTTCCTCTAGCGAGCAGTACTTC.

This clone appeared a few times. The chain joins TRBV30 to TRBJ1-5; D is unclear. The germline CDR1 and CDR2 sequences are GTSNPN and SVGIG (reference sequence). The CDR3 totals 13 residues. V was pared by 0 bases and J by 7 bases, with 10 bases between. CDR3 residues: CAWSVSAEQPQHF. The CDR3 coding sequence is TGTGCCTGGAGTGTTAGTGCGGAGCAGCCCCAGCATTTT.

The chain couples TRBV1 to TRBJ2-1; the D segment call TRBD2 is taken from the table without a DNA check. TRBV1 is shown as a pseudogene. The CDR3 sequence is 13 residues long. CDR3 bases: TGCACCAGCAGCCAAGAGCGGGAGTGGGGGCAGTTCTTC. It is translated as CTSSQEREWGQFF.

CDR3 residues: CAWRGQYQETQYF. CDR3 nucleotide sequence: TGTGCCTGGAGAGGACAGTACCAAGAGACCCAGTACTTC. V gene TRBV30 combines with J gene TRBJ2-5; D perhaps matches TRBD1 (6 bases). The V gene lost 3 bases and the J gene lost 0 bases, with 8 bases spanning the gap. Per the germline V gene, CDR1 is GTSNPN and CDR2 is SVGIG (reference sequence). This CDR3 has 13 residues.